The 30 T cell receptor beta chains listed next were all sequenced from one sample in a study of beta chain features in type 1 diabetes. The investigators reverse transcribed all of the isolated RNA, so they sequenced expressed TCRB transcripts. Data came from immunoSEQ multiplex PCR; TCRdb stores just in-frame clones and leaves some out. The sample lists over 150,000 clones, 6.5% to 10% occurring once. Their cognate antigens are unknown. General study findings and limits: Moderate but significant shortening of TCRB CDR3s was recorded in all four CD4+ subsets from Type 1 diabetes patients.

Sequenced material: central memory CD4+ T cells from blood. All receptors derive from a woman aged 18-35 years with type 1 diabetes.

The chain links TRBV2 to TRBJ1-2, with D perhaps TRBD1 (6 bases). Germline CDR1 reads SNHLY; CDR2 reads FYNNEI. This CDR3 region has 13 residues. V lost 8 bases to trimming and J lost 2 bases, with 12 bases between them. CDR3 loop: CASFGQNNYGYTF. The DNA for the CDR3 is TGTGCCAGCTTCGGACAGAACAACTATGGCTACACCTTC.

This clone was seen only a few times. V is TRBV18 and J is TRBJ2-5; D may be TRBD1 (6 bases). Per the germline V gene, CDR1 is KGHSH and CDR2 is LQKENI. V lost 3 bases and J 2 bases, leaving 19 bases between the germline ends. The CDR3 length is 17 residues. The CDR3 reads CASSPRGGVMGQETQYF. The DNA for the CDR3 is TGTGCCAGCTCACCCAGGGGTGGAGTGATGGGGCAAGAGACCCAGTACTTC.

The genes are TRBV5-1 and TRBJ2-7, with 15 bases that match TRBD2. Germline V lookup: CDR1 SGHRS, CDR2 YFSETQ. The trim removed 7 bases at V and 5 bases at J, leaving 1 base unmatched. CDR3 size: 13 residues. The CDR3 DNA sequence: TGCGCCAGCGGGACTAGCGGGGGGAACGAGCAGTACTTC. Encoded protein: CASGTSGGNEQYF.

The sample holds a few counts of this clone. The chain has TRBV11-1 and TRBJ2-7; possibly TRBD2 for D (6 bases). This CDR3 region has 14 residues. The germline V and J ends were trimmed by 5 bases and 1 base, with 12 bases remaining between them. Germline V gives CDR1 SGHAT, CDR2 FQDESV (reference sequence). The DNA for the CDR3 is TGTGCCAGCAGCCCTACCCTAGCGTCCTACGAGCAGTACTTC. It is translated as CASSPTLASYEQYF.

This chain links TRBV5-1 with TRBJ1-6; possible D gene TRBD1, 6 bases. V was pared by 4 bases and J by 0 bases, with 14 bases between. Germline V gene sequence: CDR1 SGHRS, CDR2 YFSETQ. The CDR3 covers 17 residues. The CDR3 here is CASSPGVLLSYNSPLHF. Here the CDR3 DNA reads TGCGCCAGCAGCCCAGGGGTCCTCCTCTCCTATAATTCACCCCTCCACTTT.

The CDR3 DNA sequence: TGTGCCAGCAGCGGGGGGGGCTATCAGCCCCAGCATTTT. This codes for CASSGGGYQPQHF. The chain employs TRBV7-2 and TRBJ1-5; D is possibly TRBD1 (6 bases). Trimming stripped 5 bases from V and 5 bases from J, with 10 bases between. The CDR3 covers 13 residues. Germline CDR1 and CDR2: SGHTA and FQGNSA.

This clone was seen ten or more times. The V and J genes are TRBV7-2 and TRBJ1-2; the match to TRBD1 covers 8 bases. Per the germline V gene, CDR1 is SGHTA and CDR2 is FQGNSA. V shed 5 bases and J 8 bases; nucleotides not matched to a gene: 7. The CDR3 extends over 13 amino acids. Here the CDR3 DNA reads TGTGCCAGCAGCATCGGACAGGGCGAAGGCTACACCTTC. This gives the protein CASSIGQGEGYTF.

CDR3 loop: CAISDVGATDTQYF. The CDR3 region has the DNA TGTGCCATCAGTGATGTGGGGGCCACAGATACGCAGTATTTT. This sequence joins TRBV10-3 and TRBJ2-3, with D possibly being TRBD1 (6 bases). Germline assignment: CDR1 ENHRY and CDR2 SYGVKD. V lost 3 bases, J lost 2 bases, and 9 bases lay in between. The CDR3 sequence is 14 residues long.

This clone was seen a handful of times. The rearrangement uses TRBV30 and TRBJ2-7, with D perhaps matching TRBD1 (5 bases). The V end was cut by 5 bases, the J end by 6 bases, with 14 bases between. Germline V lookup: CDR1 GTSNPN, CDR2 SVGIG (reference sequence). CDR3 length: 12 amino acids. For the CDR3, the DNA is TGTGCCTGGGACAGCAGATCCGGCGAGCAGTACTTC. Amino acid sequence: CAWDSRSGEQYF.

The chain has TRBV7-9 and TRBJ2-3; 12 bases match TRBD2. Germline V lookup: CDR1 SEHNR, CDR2 FQNEAQ (reference sequence). V was clipped by 5 bases and J by 2 bases; unmatched bases: 11. CDR3 size: 18 residues. The CDR3 region is CASSLERLAGVVTDTQYF. The CDR3 nucleotides are TGTGCCAGCAGCCTCGAGCGACTAGCGGGAGTCGTCACAGATACGCAGTATTTT. The variable domain in full, with the rest retrieved from reference TRBV7-9 and TRBJ2-3, is DTGVSQNPRHKITKRGQNVTFRCDPISEHNRLYWYRQTLGQGPEFLTYFQNEAQLEKSRLLSDRFSAERPKGSFSTLEIQRTEQGDSAMYLCASSLERLAGVVTDTQYFGPGTRLTVL.

The chain couples TRBV27 to TRBJ1-5; 7 positions agree with TRBD1. Germline trimming cut 1 base from V and 1 base from J; bases unmatched to any gene: 1. The CDR3 consists of 15 residues. CDR1 is MNHEY, CDR2 SMNVEV, per germline (reference sequence). As DNA, the CDR3 is TGTGCCAGCAGTTTATGGGGACAGAGCAATCAGCCCCAGCATTTT. It yields the protein CASSLWGQSNQPQHF.

This clone showed up just a few times. The V call is TRBV6-6, the J call TRBJ1-2; D is possibly TRBD1 (6 bases). In germline, CDR1 is MNHNY, CDR2 SVGAGI (reference sequence). Between the trimmed V and J ends, which lost 3 bases and 8 bases, there was a span of 13 bases. This CDR3 is 13 amino acids long. The CDR3 loop is CASSYSGVGGYTF. CDR3 coding DNA: TGTGCCAGCAGTTATTCAGGGGTTGGCGGCTACACCTTC.

The chain combines TRBV28 with TRBJ2-1; D gene unclear. The V gene's germline CDR1 is MDHEN and CDR2 SYDVKM. This CDR3 region has 13 residues. Trimming took off 3 bases at V and 10 bases at J, with 13 bases between the two ends. CDR3 amino acids: CASSLVRWQEQFF. The CDR3, as DNA: TGTGCCAGCAGTTTGGTCCGCTGGCAGGAGCAGTTCTTC.

This clone was observed a handful of times. This chain joins TRBV4-2 and TRBJ2-5; D is unclear. The J call is doubtful: the DNA matches TRBJ2-7 better. Germline V lookup: CDR1 LGHNA, CDR2 YNFKEQ. This CDR3 comprises 16 residues. CDR3 region: CASSQDVSVSTYEQYF. DNA of the CDR3: TGTGCCAGCAGCCAAGATGTCTCCGTATCCACCTACGAGCAGTACTTC.

This clone showed up just a few times. The CDR3 reads CASSQDRNGYNEQFF. CDR3 in DNA: TGCGCCAGCAGCCAAGATAGGAACGGGTACAATGAGCAGTTCTTC. The chain uses TRBV23-1 and TRBJ2-1; unclear D gene. Being an ORF, TRBV23-1 has a function that is uncertain. CDR3 length: 15 residues. V lost 6 bases and J 4 bases, leaving 16 bases between the germline ends.

Ten or more counts support this clone. This chain connects TRBV7-9 to TRBJ2-3; tentatively, D is TRBD2 (5 bases). V lost 2 bases to trimming and J lost 7 bases, with 19 bases between them. Looked up from germline, CDR1 is SEHNR and CDR2 is FQNEAQ (reference sequence). The CDR3 contains 16 residues. CDR3 sequence (DNA): TGTGCCAGCAGCTTAACCCCTAGCACCTCGCGGAATACGCAGTATTTT. Residues: CASSLTPSTSRNTQYF.

V gene TRBV18 combines with J gene TRBJ1-2, with 7 nucleotides matching TRBD1. This CDR3 is built from 13 residues. Germline values: CDR1 KGHSH, CDR2 LQKENI. Germline trimming cut 5 bases from V and 6 bases from J; bases unmatched to any gene: 6. DNA for the CDR3: TGTGCCAGCTCATCACAGGGGAATGATGGCTACACCTTC. Translated, it gives CASSSQGNDGYTF.

The chain is built from TRBV5-4 and TRBJ2-5, with a weak D call TRBD2 (6 bases). V was shortened by 4 bases and J by 5 bases, with 15 bases between the two germline ends. Germline CDR1 is SGHNT and CDR2 is YYREEE (reference sequence). CDR3 length: 14 amino acids. CDR3 nucleotide sequence: TGTGCCAGCAGCCATCCCCGGAGGGAGGAGACCCAGTACTTC. Its translation: CASSHPRREETQYF.

The sample holds a few counts of this clone. The chain uses TRBV27 and TRBJ2-6; D gene uncertain. The CDR3 is 17 amino acids. Germline V gene lookup returns CDR1 MNHEY and CDR2 SMNVEV (reference sequence). V lost 7 bases and J lost 0, with 16 bases in between. CDR3 DNA sequence: TGTGCCAGCACGTCGCAGGCGACCTCCTCTGGGGCCAACGTCCTGACTTTC. Amino acids: CASTSQATSSGANVLTF.

This rearrangement joins TRBV7-9 to TRBJ2-7; possible D gene TRBD2, 6 bases. This CDR3 is built from 17 residues. Trimming stripped 5 bases from V and 0 bases from J, with 20 bases between. Looked up from germline, CDR1 is SEHNR and CDR2 is FQNEAQ (reference sequence). This chain's CDR3 is CASSPQVGSGGSYEQYF. The CDR3, as DNA: TGTGCCAGCAGCCCTCAGGTGGGTAGCGGAGGCTCCTACGAGCAGTACTTC.

This clone was seen more than once but under ten times. The chain couples TRBV18 to TRBJ1-2; D is uncertain. V was cut by 3 bases and J by 6 bases, with 17 bases left in between. In germline, CDR1 is KGHSH, CDR2 LQKENI. CDR3 size: 15 residues. The CDR3 region is CASSPSGSGVNGYTF. The CDR3 nucleotides read TGTGCCAGCTCACCCTCTGGGTCCGGGGTCAATGGCTACACCTTC.

The chain has TRBV7-9 and TRBJ2-5; the D gene is possibly TRBD2 (6 bases). With 5 bases removed from V and 5 bases from J, the gap between germline ends came to 18 bases. The CDR3 sequence is 15 residues long. Germline V gives CDR1 SEHNR, CDR2 FQNEAQ (reference sequence). Here the CDR3 DNA reads TGTGCCAGCAGCCCAAACTTGCGGGAAGGGGAGACCCAGTACTTC. Translating gives CASSPNLREGETQYF.

A few counts support this clone. V gene TRBV7-9 combines with J gene TRBJ2-3; 8 positions match TRBD1. The trim removed 1 base at V and 4 bases at J, leaving 4 bases unmatched. Germline V gives CDR1 SEHNR, CDR2 FQNEAQ (reference sequence). The CDR3 sequence is 15 residues long. The CDR3 spells CASSLVTGGADTQYF. In DNA form, the CDR3 reads TGTGCCAGCAGCTTAGTAACAGGGGGAGCAGATACGCAGTATTTT.

J is TRBJ2-1 and V is TRBV2; 8 bases are shared with TRBD2. The CDR3 spans 17 residues. The germline gives CDR1 SNHLY, CDR2 FYNNEI. The ends lost 2 bases at V and 2 bases at J; junction bases unmatched: 8. Here the CDR3 reads CASSEMLTSGTYNEQFF. The CDR3 coding sequence is TGTGCCAGCAGTGAAATGCTTACTAGCGGAACCTACAATGAGCAGTTCTTC.

The chain carries TRBV5-4 and TRBJ2-3; 7 bases line up with TRBD2. Trimming cost V 1 base and J 1 base; bases outside gene matches: 6. Per germline, CDR1 SGHNT and CDR2 YYREEE (reference sequence). This CDR3 region has 16 residues. CDR3 DNA sequence: TGTGCCAGCAGCTTGCGTCTAGCGGTGGGCACAGATACGCAGTATTTT. It yields the protein CASSLRLAVGTDTQYF.

The V call is TRBV2, the J call TRBJ1-2; TRBD1 is a possible D gene (5 bases). The germline V gene has CDR1 SNHLY and CDR2 FYNNEI. Trimming removed 6 bases from V and 8 bases from J, with 19 bases in between. The CDR3 is made up of 14 amino acids. CDR3 in DNA: TGTGCCAGCAGCCCCGGTGGAGGGACCCAGGGCTACACCTTC. Translating it yields CASSPGGGTQGYTF. The full variable domain, its missing parts supplied by reference TRBV2 and TRBJ1-2, is EPEVTQTPSHQVTQMGQEVILRCVPISNHLYFYWYRQILGQKVEFLVSFYNNEISEKSEIFDDQFSVERPDGSNFTLKIRSTKLEDSAMYFCASSPGGGTQGYTFGSGTRLTVV.

This clone turned up a few times. J is TRBJ2-1 and V is TRBV5-1; TRBD2 agrees at 8 bases. Germline trimming cut 5 bases from V and 8 bases from J; bases unmatched to any gene: 12. Germline V gives CDR1 SGHRS, CDR2 YFSETQ. The CDR3 consists of 15 residues. The CDR3, as DNA: TGCGCCAGCAGTTCGAGCGGGAGTAGTAGCGATGAGCAGTTCTTC. Translated: CASSSSGSSSDEQFF.

This clone was observed at least ten times. The V call is TRBV30, the J call TRBJ2-1; 11 bases align to TRBD2. The germline V gene has CDR1 GTSNPN and CDR2 SVGIG (reference sequence). V shed 2 bases, J shed 6 bases, and the junction held 9 bases outside the gene matches. The CDR3 spans 16 residues. The CDR3 reads CAWSPPGLAVTNEQFF. The CDR3 DNA reads TGTGCCTGGAGTCCCCCGGGACTAGCGGTTACCAATGAGCAGTTCTTC.

The chain recombines TRBV6-5 with TRBJ1-6; TRBD1 matches at 7 bases. The CDR3 totals 12 residues. Germline V CDR1 and CDR2: MNHEY, SVGAGI. Germline trimming cut 5 bases from V and 10 bases from J; bases unmatched to any gene: 2. The CDR3 DNA is TGTGCCAGCAGTACAGGGGTATCACCCCTCCACTTT. Translation gives CASSTGVSPLHF.

This clone was detected a few times. CDR3 in amino acids: CASSSGPLMAGNQPQHF. CDR3 nucleotides: TGCGCCAGCAGCTCAGGGCCCCTCATGGCTGGCAATCAGCCCCAGCATTTT. The chain employs TRBV5-1 and TRBJ1-5; D might be TRBD1 (5 bases). The CDR3 contains 17 residues. Germline-derived CDR1 and CDR2 are SGHRS and YFSETQ. The V gene lost 3 bases and the J gene lost 2 bases, with 18 bases spanning the gap.